These T cell receptor beta chains were read from a single sample in a study of glioma-infiltrating T cells. TCRdb re-called the multiplex PCR reads through MiXCR, storing one row per CDR3 protein. Here the sample spans over 120,000 distinct CDR3 sequences, roughly two fifths being singletons. The sample was glioma tissue, nonneoplastic brain tissue, or PBMCs (not recorded which). These receptors were taken from a human donor with low-grade glioma or glioblastoma, undergoing nonglioma brain surgery, or in good health (not recorded which). CDR3s include the opening cysteine and the closing phenylalanine or tryptophan. D genes are given only for firm matches. Expanded clones get a size class; other rows say once, few or many, or leave the size out.

j_call | d_call | clone_size | v_call | cdr3_aa | cdr3_nt
TRBJ2-5 | NA | many | TRBV7-9 | CASRHGTGLETQYF | TGTGCCAGCAGACATGGAACAGGGTTAGAGACCCAGTACTTC
TRBJ2-5 | NA | NA | TRBV20-1 | CSGLALAETQYF | TGCAGTGGGCTAGCTCTGGCGGAGACCCAGTACTTC
TRBJ1-5 | NA | NA | TRBV6-2/TRBV6-3 | CASSLTGIQPQHF | TGTGCCAGCAGTCTAACAGGAATTCAGCCCCAGCATTTT
TRBJ1-1 | NA | few | TRBV7-2 | CASSPTGGAAEAFF | TGTGCCAGCAGTCCAACGGGGGGCGCCGCTGAAGCTTTCTTT
TRBJ2-3 | NA | few | TRBV7-2 | CASSLPVTDTQYF | TGTGCCAGCAGCTTACCAGTAACAGATACGCAGTATTTT
TRBJ1-1 | TRBD1 | NA | TRBV18 | CASSSTGRGEAFF | TGTGCCAGCTCATCGACAGGGAGAGGTGAAGCTTTCTTT
TRBJ2-1 | TRBD2 | once | TRBV7-9 | CASSLRTSDPWQFF | TGTGCCAGCAGCTTACGCACTAGCGATCCCTGGCAGTTCTTC
TRBJ2-3 | TRBD1 | NA | TRBV7-2 | CASSLGQLADTQYF | TGTGCCAGCAGCCTGGGACAGCTAGCAGATACGCAGTATTTT
TRBJ2-7 | TRBD1 | few | TRBV6-2/TRBV6-3 | CASSYSRTGAYISYEQYF | TGTGCCAGCAGTTACTCAAGAACAGGGGCCTATATCTCCTACGAGCAGTACTTC
TRBJ2-5 | TRBD2 | once | TRBV7-2 | CASSPLAGGPETQYF | TGTGCCAGCAGCCCGCTAGCGGGAGGGCCAGAGACCCAGTACTTC
TRBJ2-5 | NA | once | TRBV11-2 | CASSSGIGETQYF | TGTGCCAGCAGCTCAGGGATCGGAGAGACCCAGTACTTC
TRBJ2-1 | TRBD2 | NA | TRBV6-2/TRBV6-3 | CASSYSEREDYDEQFF | TGTGCCAGCAGTTACTCCGAGCGGGAGGACTACGATGAGCAGTTCTTC
TRBJ2-1 | NA | many | TRBV20-1 | CSVVKDTNNEQFF | TGCAGTGTTGTGAAGGACACTAACAATGAGCAGTTCTTC
TRBJ1-1 | NA | NA | TRBV6-2/TRBV6-3 | CASRVTNQNTEAFF | TGTGCCAGCAGGGTAACCAACCAGAACACTGAAGCTTTCTTT
TRBJ2-5 | TRBD2 | NA | TRBV7-2 | CASSLGGGRETQYF | TGTGCCAGCAGCTTAGGGGGGGGGAGGGAGACCCAGTACTTC
TRBJ2-7 | TRBD1 | NA | TRBV12-3/TRBV12-4 | CASRPGQESSYEQYF | TGTGCCAGCAGACCCGGACAGGAAAGCTCCTACGAGCAGTACTTC
TRBJ1-1 | NA | NA | TRBV2 | CASSINSINEAFF | TGTGCCAGCAGTATTAACAGTATAAATGAAGCTTTCTTT
TRBJ1-1 | TRBD1 | few | TRBV28 | CASSPGQGAITEAFF | TGTGCCAGCAGTCCGGGACAGGGGGCTATCACTGAAGCTTTCTTT
TRBJ1-5 | TRBD1 | few | TRBV6-1 | CASAGRTGNQPQHF | TGTGCCAGCGCAGGTCGGACAGGGAATCAGCCCCAGCATTTT
TRBJ1-5 | NA | NA | TRBV12-3/TRBV12-4 | CASSFGGRDQPQHF | TGTGCCAGCAGTTTCGGAGGAAGGGATCAGCCCCAGCATTTT
TRBJ2-1 | TRBD2 | NA | TRBV10-3 | CAISEVSGRTYNEQFF | TGTGCCATCAGTGAGGTCAGCGGGAGAACCTACAATGAGCAGTTCTTC
TRBJ1-5 | TRBD1 | NA | TRBV2 | CASSGNRQGSSPQHF | TGTGCCAGCAGTGGGAATAGACAGGGATCTTCACCCCAGCATTTT
TRBJ2-7 | NA | NA | TRBV5-1 | CASSRIAGAGEQYF | TGCGCCAGCAGCCGGATTGCCGGGGCGGGCGAGCAGTACTTC
TRBJ1-1 | TRBD1 | NA | TRBV20-1 | CSAYATGGTEAFF | TGCAGTGCGTATGCGACAGGGGGCACTGAAGCTTTCTTT
TRBJ2-3 | NA | NA | TRBV5-1 | CASSLALDSRDTQYF | TGCGCCAGCAGCTTGGCCTTGGACTCGAGAGATACGCAGTATTTT